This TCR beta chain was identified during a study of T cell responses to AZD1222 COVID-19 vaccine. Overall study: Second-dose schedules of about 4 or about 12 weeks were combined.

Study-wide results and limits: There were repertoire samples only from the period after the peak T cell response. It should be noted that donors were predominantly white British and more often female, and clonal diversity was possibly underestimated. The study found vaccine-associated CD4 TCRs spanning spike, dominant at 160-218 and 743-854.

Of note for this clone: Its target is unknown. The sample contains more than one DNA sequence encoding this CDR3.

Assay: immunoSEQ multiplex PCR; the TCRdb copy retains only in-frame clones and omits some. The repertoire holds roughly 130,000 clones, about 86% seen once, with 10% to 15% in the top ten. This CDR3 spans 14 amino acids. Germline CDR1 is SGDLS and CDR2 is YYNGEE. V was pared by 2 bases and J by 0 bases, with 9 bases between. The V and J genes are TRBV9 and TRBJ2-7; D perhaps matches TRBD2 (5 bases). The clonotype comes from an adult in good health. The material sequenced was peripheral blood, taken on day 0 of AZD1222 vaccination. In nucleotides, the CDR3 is TGTGCCAGCAGCGTGGGCGGGTCCTCCTACGAGCAGTACTTC. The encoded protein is CASSVGGSSYEQYF.